Following are 21 T cell receptor beta chains from one sample sequenced in a study of spatial heterogeneity in lung cancer. Time point: sample taken at primary tumor resection. These TCRs are of unknown antigen specificity. Overall study results and limits: The number of expanded tumor alpha and beta chains correlated with mutation number.

MiXCR was run by TCRdb on the 5' RACE reads, yielding one entry per CDR3 protein. The sample consists of approximately 300 distinct CDR3 sequences, 20% to 30% of them appearing once. Sequencing used lung tumor tissue, obtained at surgery. These receptors came from a male donor with early-stage non-small cell lung cancer.

This clonotype has just a few counts. Found in a library prepared for alpha chains, this beta chain is an off-target read, and its abundance has little meaning. The chain employs TRBV7-8 and TRBJ1-1; D remains unclear. Trimming took 1 base from V and 1 from J, leaving 7 bases between them. The CDR3 is made up of 14 amino acids. Per germline, CDR1 SGHVS and CDR2 FQNEAQ. This CDR3 is CASSLVQANTEAFF. The CDR3 bases are TGTGCCAGCAGCTTAGTCCAGGCGAACACTGAAGCTTTCTTT. The variable domain in full, completed from reference TRBV7-8 and TRBJ1-1, reads GAGVSQSPRYKVAKRGQDVALRCDPISGHVSLFWYQQALGQGPEFLTYFQNEAQLDKSGLPSDRFFAERPEGSVSTLKIQRTQQEDSAVYLCASSLVQANTEAFFGQGTRLTVV.

Concerning this clonotype itself: The library was built for alpha chains, so this beta chain is an off-target read and its size means little. This chain connects TRBV11-2 to TRBJ2-1, with TRBD1 matching 9 bases. This CDR3 is 14 amino acids long. CDR1 is SGHAT, CDR2 FQNNGV, per germline. Germline trimming cut 6 bases from V and 9 bases from J; bases unmatched to any gene: 9. CDR3 in amino acids: CASRTDRGAGEQFF. CDR3 sequence (DNA): TGTGCCAGCAGAACGGACAGGGGCGCCGGTGAGCAGTTCTTC.

In regard to this clonotype: This beta chain is an off-target read within a library intended for alpha chains, so its frequency means little. V usage is TRBV20-1 and J usage is TRBJ1-1, with 7 bases lining up with TRBD1. There are 15 residues in the CDR3. V lost 6 bases and J lost 0; bases outside the gene matches: 10. The germline CDR1 and CDR2 sequences are DFQATT and SNEGSKA (reference sequence). The CDR3 bases are TGCAGTGCCACGTCCGGACAGGAGCTGAACACTGAAGCTTTCTTT. This translates into CSATSGQELNTEAFF.

Notes on this clonotype: Being off target in a library aimed at alpha chains, this beta chain has a size of little meaning. This chain links TRBV4-3 with TRBJ1-3; TRBD1 matches at 7 bases. Germline CDR1 LGHNA, CDR2 YSLEER. Trimming cost V 2 bases and J 0 bases; bases outside gene matches: 7. The CDR3 consists of 17 residues. CDR3 residues: CASSQNYGTVSGNTIYF. The CDR3 coding sequence is TGCGCCAGCAGCCAAAATTACGGGACAGTCTCTGGAAACACCATATATTTT.

A note on this clonotype: Within a library made for alpha chains, this beta chain is off target, and its count is uninformative. This chain joins TRBV3-2 and TRBJ2-7. TRBV3-2 is flagged as a pseudogene. This CDR3 spans 11 amino acids. CDR3 DNA sequence: TGTGCCAGCAGCGGTCTTTACGAGCAGTACTTC. Translated: CASSGLYEQYF.

As for this clonotype: This beta chain represents an off-target read in a library built for alpha chains; its size is of limited meaning. V gene TRBV29-1 combines with J gene TRBJ2-2, with 9 bases identical to TRBD1. V lost 7 bases, J lost 2 bases, and 5 bases stayed unmatched. Germline loops: CDR1 SQVTM, CDR2 ANQGSEA. This CDR3 contains 14 residues. The CDR3 nucleotides are TGCAGCGCCCAGGGACAGGGAAACACCGGGGAGCTGTTTTTT. Amino acid sequence: CSAQGQGNTGELFF.

On this clonotype: This beta chain was picked up by a library intended for alpha chains and is off target, so its count carries little meaning. The V gene is TRBV7-3, the J gene TRBJ2-2; D unresolved. Looked up from germline, CDR1 is SGHTA and CDR2 is FQGTGA. The CDR3 covers 12 residues. V lost 5 bases to trimming and J lost 6 bases, with 7 bases between them. CDR3 bases: TGTGCCAGCAGCGCTATGGCCGGGGAGCTGTTTTTT. As protein: CASSAMAGELFF.

This clonotype occurred a few times. Found in a library prepared for alpha chains, this beta chain is an off-target read, and its abundance has little meaning. The V call is TRBV2, the J call TRBJ2-7; TRBD2 aligns across 14 bases. Trimming cost V 5 bases and J 0 bases; bases outside gene matches: 6. Germline loops: CDR1 SNHLY, CDR2 FYNNEI. This CDR3 spans 17 amino acids. The CDR3: CASSPTSGRASSYEQYF. The CDR3 DNA reads TGTGCCAGCAGTCCGACTAGCGGGAGGGCTAGCTCCTACGAGCAGTACTTC.

On this clonotype itself: This beta chain represents an off-target read in a library built for alpha chains; its size is of limited meaning. The V gene is TRBV11-2, the J gene TRBJ2-1; TRBD2 is a possible D gene (5 bases). Per germline, CDR1 SGHAT and CDR2 FQNNGV. Trimming stripped 0 bases from V and 12 bases from J, with 12 bases between. This CDR3 has 13 amino acids. The CDR3 DNA reads as TGTGCCAGCAGCTTAGATAATCCAGAGGGGCAGTTCTTC. This sequence encodes CASSLDNPEGQFF.

To note about this clonotype: This beta chain lies outside the target of a library built for alpha chains; its clone size means little. The chain links TRBV6-2 or TRBV6-3 to TRBJ2-7, with TRBD1 identical over 7 bases. After removal of 4 bases from V and 5 bases from J, the junction contained 11 bases not matched to a gene. This CDR3 has 15 residues. Germline CDR1 is MNHEY and CDR2 is SVGEGT. The CDR3 region is CASSSPGQVGHEQYF. The CDR3, as DNA: TGTGCCAGCAGTTCCCCAGGACAGGTCGGCCACGAGCAGTACTTC.

As to this clonotype: The library was built for alpha chains, so this beta chain is an off-target read and its size means little. The rearrangement links TRBV2 to TRBJ2-1; D uncertain. In germline, CDR1 is SNHLY, CDR2 FYNNEI. V gave up 2 bases and J gave up 5 bases, with 7 bases separating them. There are 13 residues in the CDR3. In nucleotides, the CDR3 is TGTGCCAGCAGTGAATACCAAAACAATGAGCAGTTCTTC. This gives the protein CASSEYQNNEQFF.

Worth noting for this clonotype: Within a library made for alpha chains, this beta chain is off target, and its count is uninformative. V usage is TRBV11-2 and J usage is TRBJ2-7; D unresolved. The CDR3 runs to 16 residues. Germline V gene sequence: CDR1 SGHAT, CDR2 FQNNGV. Trimming removed 4 bases from V and 3 bases from J, with 19 bases in between. In DNA, the CDR3 is TGTGCCAGCAGCTCCTCCCGGACCTTGAACGTCTACGAGCAGTACTTC. This translates into CASSSSRTLNVYEQYF.

About this clonotype: This beta chain lies outside the target of a library built for alpha chains; its clone size means little. The chain couples TRBV7-2 to TRBJ2-1; D might be TRBD1 (6 bases). CDR3 length equals 16 residues. From germline, CDR1 is SGHTA and CDR2 FQGNSA. V dropped 1 base and J dropped 0 bases, with 10 bases sitting between them. The CDR3 is CASSLVRGSSYNEQFF. CDR3 in DNA: TGTGCCAGCAGCTTAGTGAGGGGGAGCTCCTACAATGAGCAGTTCTTC.

With respect to this clonotype: As an off-target read in a library built for alpha chains, this beta chain has a frequency of little significance. The chain combines TRBV10-2 with TRBJ2-3; D gene uncertain. The CDR3 totals 14 residues. V was shortened by 7 bases and J by 0 bases, with 11 bases between the two germline ends. Germline CDR1 WSHSY, CDR2 SAAADI. The CDR3 nucleotides are TGCGCCAGCAAAGATGGGCATAGCACAGATACGCAGTATTTT. Its translation is CASKDGHSTDTQYF.

Notes on this clonotype: This beta chain came through as a stray read in a library set up for alpha chains, and its size says little. The chain combines TRBV7-9 with TRBJ1-4, with TRBD1 matching over 10 bases. The CDR3 runs to 14 residues. V gave up 4 bases and J gave up 7 bases; unmatched junction bases: 3. CDR1 and CDR2 (germline): SEHNR, FQNEAQ (reference sequence). The CDR3 loop reads CASSYGQGVEKLFF. The CDR3 DNA reads as TGTGCCAGCAGCTATGGACAGGGGGTTGAAAAACTGTTTTTT.

In its sample, this clonotype was seen a few times. This beta chain turned up in a library designed for alpha chains; as an off-target read, its abundance says little. The CDR3: CASSWDRASGANVLTF. The CDR3 bases are TGTGCCAGCAGCTGGGACAGGGCGTCTGGGGCCAACGTCCTGACTTTC. This chain joins TRBV7-2 and TRBJ2-6; 9 bases agree with TRBD1. The J segment lost 1 base and the V segment lost 4 bases, leaving 2 bases of the junction unmatched. The CDR3 extends over 16 amino acids. In germline, CDR1 is SGHTA, CDR2 FQGNSA.

Worth noting for this clonotype: As an off-target read in a library built for alpha chains, this beta chain has a frequency of little significance. The chain employs TRBV11-2 and TRBJ2-5; TRBD2 matches at 13 bases. Trimming took 6 bases from V and 4 from J; bases not matched to a gene: 11. Per the germline V gene, CDR1 is SGHAT and CDR2 is FQNNGV. The CDR3 is 17 amino acids. The CDR3 DNA reads TGTGCCAGCAGGCCTAGGACTAGCGGGAGAATAATAGAGACCCAGTACTTC. Translating gives CASRPRTSGRIIETQYF. The variable domain in full, completed from reference TRBV11-2 and TRBJ2-5, reads EAGVAQSPRYKIIEKRQSVAFWCNPISGHATLYWYQQILGQGPKLLIQFQNNGVVDDSQLPKDRFSAERLKGVDSTLKIQPAKLEDSAVYLCASRPRTSGRIIETQYFGPGTRLLVL.

Details on this clonotype: Little can be read into the size of this beta chain, an off-target read in a library designed for alpha chains. The DNA of the CDR3 is TGTGCCAGCAGCCCTAGCCAGGGTTGGGAGACTGAAGCTTTCTTT. Translation: CASSPSQGWETEAFF. The chain uses TRBV7-8 and TRBJ1-1; D is possibly TRBD1 (5 bases). This CDR3 is 15 amino acids long. The germline CDR1 and CDR2 sequences are SGHVS and FQNEAQ. Between the trimmed V and J ends, which lost 5 bases and 5 bases, there was a span of 18 bases.

A note on this clonotype: This beta chain is an unintended read in a library built for alpha chains; its size means little. The chain is built from TRBV20-1 and TRBJ2-1; TRBD2 agrees at 13 bases. The germline V gene encodes CDR1 DFQATT and CDR2 SNEGSKA (reference sequence). CDR3 size: 15 residues. Trimming took 5 bases from V and 7 from J; bases not matched to a gene: 8. The CDR3: CSADLPTSGRNEQFF. CDR3 nucleotides: TGCAGTGCTGACCTCCCGACTAGCGGGAGGAATGAGCAGTTCTTC.

Turning to this clonotype: This beta chain is an unintended read in a library built for alpha chains; its size means little. The chain couples TRBV6-5 to TRBJ2-7; maybe TRBD1 (6 bases). The V gene's germline CDR1 is MNHEY and CDR2 SVGAGI. CDR3 size: 12 residues. V lost 6 bases to trimming and J lost 7 bases, with 13 bases between them. CDR3 coding DNA: TGTGCCAGCAGCCTAACAGGGCGGGAGCAGTACTTC. Translation: CASSLTGREQYF.

By share, this clonotype ranks as large (0.1 to 1%). The size of this beta chain means little, since it is a stray read in a library made for alpha chains. V and J are TRBV5-4 and TRBJ2-3; D not certain. The V gene's germline CDR1 is SGHNT and CDR2 YYREEE (reference sequence). This CDR3 region has 14 residues. The V end lost 4 bases, the J end lost 4 bases, and 13 bases lay between the germline ends. The CDR3 here is CASSPNPRADTQYF. The CDR3 region has the DNA TGTGCCAGCAGCCCCAACCCTAGGGCAGATACGCAGTATTTT.